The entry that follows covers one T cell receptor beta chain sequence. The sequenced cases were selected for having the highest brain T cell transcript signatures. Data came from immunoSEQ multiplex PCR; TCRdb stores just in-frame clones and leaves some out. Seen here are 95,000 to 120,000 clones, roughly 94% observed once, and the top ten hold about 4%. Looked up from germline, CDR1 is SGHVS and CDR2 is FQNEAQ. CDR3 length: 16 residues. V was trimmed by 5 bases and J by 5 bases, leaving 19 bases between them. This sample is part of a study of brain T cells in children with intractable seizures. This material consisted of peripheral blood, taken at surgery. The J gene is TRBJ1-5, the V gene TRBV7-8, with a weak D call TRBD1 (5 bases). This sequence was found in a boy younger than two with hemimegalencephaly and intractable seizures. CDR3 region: CASSMGLGEGDQPQHF. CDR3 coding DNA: TGTGCCAGCAGCATGGGGCTGGGGGAAGGGGATCAGCCCCAGCATTTT.